This is a list of T cell receptor beta chains from one sample in a study of blood T cell repertoires in COVID-19. Method: immunoSEQ multiplex PCR; TCRdb's copy keeps in-frame clones and lacks some. The table lists roughly 130,000 clones, roughly four fifths of them singletons. Sequencing was performed on peripheral blood. These receptor sequences come from a woman older than 75 with acute or convalescent COVID-19. Both conserved end residues are part of each CDR3. D genes are given only for firm matches. Rows give clone size only sometimes, using once, few, many, or a class for an expanded clone.

V	size	D	J	CDR3	DNA
TRBV4-3	.	.	TRBJ1-1	CASSQERGRVAFF	TGCGCCAGCAGCCAAGAAAGAGGTCGGGTCGCTTTCTTT
TRBV6-5	few	TRBD1	TRBJ2-7	CASSLGGTGSYEQYF	TGTGCCAGCAGTCTAGGGGGGACAGGGTCCTACGAGCAGTACTTC
TRBV4-1	.	.	TRBJ2-5	CASSLRMDREGQYF	TGCGCCAGCAGCCTACGAATGGACAGGGAGGGCCAGTACTTC
TRBV9	.	.	TRBJ2-1	CASSVATGHLLYNEQFF	TGTGCCAGCAGCGTGGCGACGGGACACTTACTATACAATGAGCAGTTCTTC
TRBV11-2	.	.	TRBJ1-6	CASSLARGGGPLHF	TGTGCCAGCAGCTTAGCCCGTGGCGGGGGACCCCTCCACTTT
TRBV6-5	.	.	TRBJ2-7	CASSYASGDSYEQYF	TGTGCCAGCAGTTACGCCTCCGGCGACAGCTACGAGCAGTACTTC
TRBV9	.	.	TRBJ2-2	CASSVLGVSTGELFF	TGTGCCAGCAGCGTATTAGGGGTCTCCACCGGGGAGCTGTTTTTT
TRBV6-6	.	.	TRBJ1-1	CASSYNGAGNTEAFF	TGTGCCAGCAGTTACAATGGGGCGGGAAACACTGAAGCTTTCTTT
TRBV12-1	.	.	TRBJ1-2	CASSPWGDDYGYTF	TGTGCCAGCAGCCCCTGGGGGGACGACTATGGCTACACCTTC
TRBV7-3	few	.	TRBJ1-6	CASSLGSFYNSPLHF	TGTGCCAGCAGCTTAGGCTCTTTCTATAATTCACCCCTCCACTTT
TRBV4-1	.	TRBD2	TRBJ2-3	CASSRGLAGASDTQYF	TGCGCCAGCAGCCGCGGACTAGCGGGGGCATCAGATACGCAGTATTTT
TRBV2	few	.	TRBJ1-1	CASSRGRATEAFF	TGTGCCAGCAGCAGGGGCCGGGCTACTGAAGCTTTCTTT
TRBV24-1	.	TRBD2	TRBJ2-7	CATSDGQAGGEQYF	TGTGCCACCAGTGATGGTCAGGCGGGGGGGGAGCAGTACTTC
TRBV20-1	.	.	TRBJ1-5	CSASHAGDQPQHF	TGCAGTGCTAGTCACGCAGGGGATCAGCCCCAGCATTTT
TRBV6-5	.	TRBD1	TRBJ1-1	CASSSLTGGKSTEAFF	TGTGCCAGCAGTTCCTTGACAGGGGGCAAATCAACTGAAGCTTTCTTT
TRBV18	.	TRBD1	TRBJ1-2	CASSRDRGDGYTF	TGTGCCAGCTCGCGGGACAGGGGGGATGGCTACACCTTC
TRBV2	few	TRBD1	TRBJ1-2	CASSEALDRGRGYTF	TGTGCCAGCAGTGAAGCGTTGGACAGGGGGCGAGGCTACACCTTC
TRBV6-5	.	TRBD2	TRBJ2-7	CASSRGVQNEQYF	TGTGCCAGCAGTCGGGGGGTTCAGAACGAGCAGTACTTC
TRBV27	.	.	TRBJ1-6	CAAGQGGGNSPLHF	TGTGCCGCGGGGCAGGGAGGCGGCAATTCACCCCTCCACTTT
TRBV21-1	.	.	TRBJ2-3	CASSPPWASTDTQYF	TGTGCCAGCAGCCCCCCATGGGCTAGCACAGATACGCAGTATTTT
TRBV18	.	TRBD1	TRBJ2-1	CASSPMGQGFEQFF	TGTGCCAGCTCACCTATGGGACAGGGGTTTGAGCAGTTCTTC
TRBV29-1	.	TRBD1	TRBJ1-1	CSVVQGWATEAFF	TGCAGCGTTGTACAGGGGTGGGCCACTGAAGCTTTCTTT
TRBV7-3	.	TRBD1	TRBJ1-1	CASSLTGPTEAFF	TGTGCCAGCAGCTTGACAGGGCCCACTGAAGCTTTCTTT
TRBV7-9	few	.	TRBJ1-3	CASSGESSGNTIYF	TGTGCCAGCAGTGGGGAGAGCTCTGGAAACACCATATATTTT
TRBV5-1	few	TRBD1	TRBJ1-1	CASSDRGGNTEAFF	TGCGCCAGCAGCGACAGGGGAGGGAACACTGAAGCTTTCTTT
TRBV2	.	TRBD1	TRBJ1-3	CASTGQGVALNTIYF	TGTGCCAGTACGGGACAGGGGGTCGCTTTAAACACCATATATTTT
TRBV7-6	.	.	TRBJ1-1	CASSQTTNTEAFF	TGTGCCAGCAGCCAGACAACGAACACTGAAGCTTTCTTT
TRBV6-1	.	TRBD2	TRBJ2-3	CASSEDGRGGMTDTQYF	TGTGCCAGCAGTGAAGATGGGCGGGGGGGCATGACAGATACGCAGTATTTT
TRBV3-1/TRBV3-2	.	.	TRBJ1-2	CASSQGLFGYTF	TGTGCCAGCAGTCAAGGACTCTTTGGCTACACCTTC
TRBV2	.	TRBD1	TRBJ2-2	CASSDRGGGFNTGELFF	TGTGCCAGCAGTGACAGAGGGGGCGGGTTCAACACCGGGGAGCTGTTTTTT
TRBV27	.	TRBD2	TRBJ2-1	CASSLSSGGAHEQFF	TGTGCCAGCAGTTTATCTAGCGGGGGGGCTCATGAGCAGTTCTTC
TRBV2	.	TRBD1	TRBJ2-1	CASRDTGTVYNEQFF	TGTGCCAGCAGGGACACCGGGACAGTCTACAATGAGCAGTTCTTC
TRBV4-1	.	.	TRBJ1-5	CASSQDPFGNQPQHF	TGCGCCAGCAGCCAAGACCCTTTTGGCAATCAGCCCCAGCATTTT
TRBV29-1	.	.	TRBJ2-7	CSVEGGDIYEQYF	TGCAGCGTTGAGGGGGGGGACATCTACGAGCAGTACTTC
TRBV7-9	.	.	TRBJ1-1	CASSSDAAEGVRLAFF	TGTGCCAGCAGCTCGGACGCGGCCGAGGGAGTGAGGTTGGCTTTCTTT
TRBV21-1	few	.	TRBJ1-1	CASTPNLKEAEAFF	TGTGCCAGCACCCCGAACCTGAAGGAGGCTGAAGCTTTCTTT
TRBV9	.	.	TRBJ2-3	CASSVVEGRGTDTQYF	TGTGCCAGCAGCGTAGTAGAGGGCAGGGGAACAGATACGCAGTATTTT
TRBV7-2	.	TRBD1	TRBJ1-2	CASSYGRGEYGYTF	TGTGCCAGCAGCTACGGCAGGGGGGAATATGGCTACACCTTC
TRBV18	few	TRBD2	TRBJ2-3	CASSPPGLAGTDTQYF	TGTGCCAGCTCACCACCTGGCCTAGCGGGCACAGATACGCAGTATTTT
TRBV19	.	TRBD2	TRBJ2-3	CASLLAGTDTQYF	TGTGCCAGTCTCCTAGCGGGGACAGATACGCAGTATTTT
TRBV7-8	.	.	TRBJ1-1	CASSLTPTMNTEAFF	TGTGCCAGCAGCTTAACCCCGACTATGAACACTGAAGCTTTCTTT
TRBV19	once	TRBD1	TRBJ2-4	CASSPIGTVVSQYF	TGTGCCAGTAGCCCAATCGGGACAGTTGTATCTCAGTACTTC
TRBV19	.	.	TRBJ1-1	CASKNRENTEAFF	TGTGCCAGTAAGAACAGGGAGAACACTGAAGCTTTCTTT
TRBV9	.	.	TRBJ1-2	CASSARQEHYGYTF	TGTGCCAGCAGCGCCCGACAGGAACACTATGGCTACACCTTC
TRBV5-1	.	.	TRBJ2-5	CASSLVPGQETQYF	TGCGCCAGCAGCTTGGTTCCAGGGCAAGAGACCCAGTACTTC
TRBV4-1	.	TRBD1	TRBJ1-5	CASSLGTEGNQPQHF	TGCGCCAGCAGCCTCGGGACAGAAGGCAATCAGCCCCAGCATTTT
TRBV10-2	few	TRBD2	TRBJ2-7	CASSRPGLAAYEQYF	TGCGCCAGCAGTAGACCGGGACTAGCGGCCTACGAGCAGTACTTC
TRBV9	.	TRBD2	TRBJ2-5	CASSVGLGTGGQEETQYF	TGTGCCAGCAGCGTAGGCCTCGGGACGGGGGGGCAGGAAGAGACCCAGTACTTC
TRBV10-3	.	.	TRBJ1-2	CAITSGEVYGYTF	TGTGCCATCACCTCCGGGGAGGTCTATGGCTACACCTTC
TRBV7-9	.	TRBD1	TRBJ2-7	CASSIGTDISEQYF	TGTGCCAGCAGCATCGGGACAGATATTAGCGAGCAGTACTTC
TRBV7-9	few	.	TRBJ1-1	CASTKREFMNTEAFF	TGTGCCAGCACCAAAAGGGAGTTCATGAACACTGAAGCTTTCTTT
TRBV5-4	.	.	TRBJ1-5	CASSLWGGDNQPQHF	TGTGCCAGCAGCTTGTGGGGGGGCGACAATCAGCCCCAGCATTTT
TRBV5-4	.	.	TRBJ1-2	CASSQGVHDNYGYTF	TGTGCCAGCAGCCAAGGGGTGCACGATAACTATGGCTACACCTTC
TRBV2	once	.	TRBJ1-6	CATSLGEEIHF	TGTGCCACCAGTCTAGGAGAGGAAATCCACTTT
TRBV7-2	.	.	TRBJ1-3	CASSQVSGNTIYF	TGTGCCAGCAGCCAGGTCTCTGGAAACACCATATATTTT
TRBV10-3	.	TRBD2	TRBJ2-3	CAIKGFGGADTQYF	TGTGCCATCAAGGGGTTCGGGGGGGCAGATACGCAGTATTTT
TRBV10-3	.	.	TRBJ1-2	CAISEPRQNLSGYTF	TGTGCCATCAGTGAGCCGCGGCAGAATCTATCTGGCTACACCTTC
TRBV7-6	once	TRBD2	TRBJ2-7	CASTSPGLAFYEQYF	TGTGCCAGCACCTCGCCCGGACTAGCTTTCTACGAGCAGTACTTC
TRBV25-1	few	TRBD2	TRBJ2-2	CASGGPGLEDAGELFF	TGTGCCAGCGGAGGGCCCGGACTAGAAGACGCCGGGGAGCTGTTTTTT
TRBV14	.	TRBD1	TRBJ1-2	CASTQGASYGYTF	TGTGCCAGCACCCAGGGGGCCAGCTATGGCTACACCTTC